This T cell receptor beta chain derives from a study of somatic mutations in cytotoxic T cells in rheumatoid arthritis. Original processing notes: In patients, CD8+ clones bigger than 1% rarely had the same sequence as a published virus-specific TCRB. Sequencing used immunoSEQ multiplex PCR; TCRdb keeps in-frame clones, though not all of them. The V and J calls and clone size were taken over from that table, and D and trimming were inferred from the DNA. In the table there are 2,500 to 3,500 clones, roughly 70% of which are singletons. Study-wide points: Increasing age coincided with elevated CD8+ clonality among rheumatoid arthritis patients, though not among healthy controls.

This clone is a singleton in its sample. The antigen is unknown. One end of the junction is discordant with germline, which a read error may explain. Germline V gives CDR1 SGHKS, CDR2 YYEKEE (reference sequence). The CDR3 contains 16 residues. Sequenced sample: CD8+ T cells sorted from synovial fluid. The TCR was taken from a woman between 18 and 29 years old with rheumatoid arthritis. This rearrangement joins TRBV5-5 to TRBJ2-1; 8 bases are shared with TRBD2. The CDR3 sequence: CASSQEASGSYNEQFF. The CDR3 DNA reads TGCGCCAGCAGCCAAGAGGCTAGCGGGTCCTACAATGAGCAGTTCTTC. The full variable domain, with the rest looked up from reference TRBV5-5 and TRBJ2-1, is DAGVTQSPTHLIKTRGQQVTLRCSPISGHKSVSWYQQVLGQGPQFIFQYYEKEERGRGNFPDRFSARQFPNYSSELNVNALLLGDSALYLCASSQEASGSYNEQFFGPGTRLTVL.